Presented here are 10 T cell receptor beta chains from one specimen sequenced in a study of brain T cells in children with intractable seizures. TCRdb's copy holds only in-frame clones and misses some; the assay was immunoSEQ multiplex PCR. Here the sample spans 60,000 to 85,000 clones, around 93% being singletons. The starting material was peripheral blood, obtained at surgery. The receptors shown here come from a boy in the first two years of life with tuberous sclerosis and intractable seizures.

The V call is TRBV19, the J call TRBJ1-5; 7 bases agree with TRBD1. The CDR3 is 15 amino acids. Germline loops: CDR1 LNHDA, CDR2 SQIVND (reference sequence). V lost 1 base, J lost 4 bases, and 4 bases stayed unmatched. The CDR3 DNA is TGTGCCAGTAGTATAGTAGGGGGCGGGAATCAGCCCCAGCATTTT. This translates into CASSIVGGGNQPQHF. Based on the CDR3 plus reference TRBV19 and TRBJ1-5, the full variable domain is DGGITQSPKYLFRKEGQNVTLSCEQNLNHDAMYWYRQDPGQGLRLIYYSQIVNDFQKGDIAEGYSVSREKKESFPLTVTSAQKNPTAFYLCASSIVGGGNQPQHFGDGTRLSIL.

The chain combines TRBV6-5 with TRBJ1-2, with a weak D call TRBD1 (5 bases). Trimming stripped 11 bases from V and 2 bases from J, with 15 bases between. Looked up from germline, CDR1 is MNHEY and CDR2 is SVGAGI. The CDR3 totals 13 residues. The CDR3 DNA is TGTGCCGGCGTCGGATGGGGCAACTATGGCTACACCTTC. Translating it yields CAGVGWGNYGYTF.

The sample holds a few counts of this clone. The chain combines TRBV6-6 with TRBJ2-7, with 7 bases matching TRBD1. Germline CDR1 reads MNHNY; CDR2 reads SVGAGI (reference sequence). CDR3 length equals 13 residues. J was trimmed by 2 bases and V by 8 bases; bases with no gene match: 6. Written as DNA, the CDR3 is TGTGCCAGCGGGGCAGGGGGAGCCTACGAGCAGTACTTC. As protein: CASGAGGAYEQYF.

This CDR3 reads CAIGGGPYEQYF. CDR3 coding DNA: TGTGCCATCGGCGGGGGGCCCTACGAGCAGTACTTC. The chain is built from TRBV11-3 and TRBJ2-7; 8 bases are a match to TRBD2. Trimming took 10 bases from V and 2 from J; bases not matched to a gene: 4. Looked up from germline, CDR1 is SGHNT and CDR2 is YENEEA. This CDR3 has 12 residues. The full variable domain, rest sourced from reference TRBV11-3 and TRBJ2-7, is EAGVVQSPRYKIIEKKQPVAFWCNPISGHNTLYWYLQNLGQGPELLIRYENEEAVDDSQLPKDRFSAERLKGVDSTLKIQPAELGDSAVYLCAIGGGPYEQYFGPGTRLTVT.

The J gene is TRBJ2-3, the V gene TRBV29-1; the match to TRBD2 covers 11 bases. With V trimmed by 7 bases and J by 4 bases, 13 bases remained unmatched. CDR1 and CDR2 from the germline V gene are SQVTM and ANQGSEA. The CDR3 totals 16 residues. CDR3 sequence reads: CSARYLSGRVSDTQYF. In DNA form, the CDR3 reads TGCAGCGCTCGGTACCTTAGCGGGAGGGTTTCAGATACGCAGTATTTT.

The rearrangement joins TRBV4-1 to TRBJ1-2, with D maybe TRBD1 (5 bases). The germline V gene has CDR1 MGHRA and CDR2 YSYEKL. The length of the CDR3 is 15 residues. V was shortened by 0 bases and J by 4 bases, with 12 bases between the two germline ends. Here the CDR3 reads CASSQDPGRSYGYTF. Here the CDR3 DNA reads TGCGCCAGCAGCCAAGACCCGGGACGTAGCTATGGCTACACCTTC.

The chain has TRBV27 and TRBJ1-1; 7 bases match TRBD1. Trimming at V came to 1 base and at J to 5 bases, leaving 4 bases not matched to a gene. The CDR3 runs 14 residues. Looked up from germline, CDR1 is MNHEY and CDR2 is SMNVEV (reference sequence). CDR3 bases: TGTGCCAGCAGTTTATACAGGGGAGGAACTGAAGCTTTCTTT. Protein sequence: CASSLYRGGTEAFF.

The chain has TRBV10-3 and TRBJ2-7; 7 bases align to TRBD2. This CDR3 spans 15 amino acids. Germline V gene sequence: CDR1 ENHRY, CDR2 SYGVKD. Trimming at V came to 5 bases and at J to 5 bases, leaving 12 bases not matched to a gene. CDR3 loop: CAISPSGRELHEQYF. The CDR3 DNA reads TGTGCCATCAGTCCATCGGGGCGGGAGTTACACGAGCAGTACTTC.

The rearrangement joins TRBV18 to TRBJ1-6; D is unclear. This CDR3 has 14 residues. Trimming took off 2 bases at V and 8 bases at J, with 10 bases between the two ends. CDR1 is KGHSH, CDR2 LQKENI, per germline. CDR3 protein: CASSPTGIDSPLHF. The CDR3 DNA reads TGTGCCAGCTCACCAACGGGGATAGATTCACCCCTCCACTTT.

The chain uses TRBV10-3 and TRBJ2-7, with D hard to call. This CDR3 has 13 residues. Germline loops: CDR1 ENHRY, CDR2 SYGVKD. Trimming took off 2 bases at V and 5 bases at J, with 10 bases between the two ends. CDR3 protein: CAISENRADEQYF. The CDR3 coding sequence is TGTGCCATCAGTGAGAACCGCGCGGACGAGCAGTACTTC.